The rows below give T cell receptor beta chains drawn from one sample of a study of blood T cell repertoires in COVID-19. Profiled with immunoSEQ multiplex PCR; TCRdb holds only in-frame clones, not every one. Of 150,000 to 200,000 clones in the sample, roughly 73% were seen once. What was sequenced was peripheral blood. These receptors all come from a woman of 80 years or more with active or convalescent COVID-19. The CDR3 runs from the conserved cysteine through the conserved F or W. A D gene is named only where the DNA matches it firmly. Clone size is given for some rows only: seen once, a few or many times, or a class if the clone is expanded.

V gene,clone size,D gene,J gene,CDR3 protein,CDR3 DNA
TRBV28,NA,NA,TRBJ1-2,CASSPQEGGYTF,TGTGCCAGCAGCCCTCAGGAGGGCGGCTACACCTTC
TRBV10-3,few,NA,TRBJ2-5,CAISESGGPRETQYF,TGTGCCATCAGTGAGTCGGGGGGGCCTAGAGAGACCCAGTACTTC
TRBV3-1/TRBV3-2,NA,TRBD2,TRBJ2-1,CASSQAGGRGEQFF,TGTGCCAGCAGCCAAGCGGGGGGGCGGGGTGAGCAGTTCTTC
TRBV2,NA,NA,TRBJ2-7,CASSVAGGIHEQYF,TGTGCCAGCAGTGTGGCAGGGGGGATCCACGAGCAGTACTTC
TRBV7-9,NA,TRBD1,TRBJ1-3,CAPTGRSGNTIYF,TGTGCTCCGACAGGGCGTTCTGGAAACACCATATATTTT
TRBV5-1,NA,TRBD1,TRBJ1-6,CASSLEGQYNSPLHF,TGCGCCAGCAGCTTGGAGGGACAGTATAATTCACCCCTCCACTTT
TRBV4-2,NA,NA,TRBJ1-3,CASSQDIVRASGNTIYF,TGTGCCAGCAGCCAAGATATCGTGCGGGCCTCTGGAAACACCATATATTTT
TRBV2,NA,TRBD1,TRBJ1-2,CASSQDRAPLSGYTF,TGTGCCAGCAGTCAAGACAGGGCCCCTCTTAGTGGCTACACCTTC
TRBV5-1,few,NA,TRBJ2-7,CASSLRRGPTGEQYF,TGCGCCAGCAGCCTAAGACGTGGGCCTACTGGCGAGCAGTACTTC
TRBV25-1,NA,NA,TRBJ1-1,CASSDQEQALEAFF,TGTGCCAGCAGTGACCAAGAACAGGCCCTTGAAGCTTTCTTT
TRBV4-1,NA,TRBD1,TRBJ2-5,CASSRTGDAETQYF,TGCGCCAGCAGTAGGACAGGGGACGCGGAGACCCAGTACTTC
TRBV27,NA,NA,TRBJ2-7,CASGTKSSYEQYF,TGTGCCAGTGGGACAAAAAGCTCCTACGAGCAGTACTTC
TRBV18,NA,NA,TRBJ1-1,CASSPSSGNTEAFF,TGTGCCAGCTCACCGAGTTCAGGAAACACTGAAGCTTTCTTT
TRBV11-2,NA,NA,TRBJ2-5,CASSLRPVQETQYF,TGTGCCAGCAGCTTACGTCCAGTCCAAGAGACCCAGTACTTC
TRBV3-1/TRBV3-2,NA,NA,TRBJ2-7,CASSHTGLGGYEQYF,TGTGCCAGCAGCCACACAGGGTTAGGCGGCTACGAGCAGTACTTC
TRBV29-1,NA,NA,TRBJ1-2,CSVQGNWGYTF,TGCAGCGTCCAGGGTAATTGGGGCTACACCTTC
TRBV10-3,NA,NA,TRBJ1-2,CASSGQPNYGYTF,TGTGCCAGCAGTGGACAGCCTAACTATGGCTACACCTTC
TRBV3-1/TRBV3-2,few,NA,TRBJ2-2,CASSQARGELFF,TGTGCCAGCAGCCAAGCCCGCGGGGAGCTGTTTTTT
TRBV3-1/TRBV3-2,NA,TRBD1,TRBJ1-4,CASSQRTGVVEKLFF,TGTGCCAGCAGCCAAAGGACAGGGGTGGTTGAAAAACTGTTTTTT
TRBV5-6,NA,TRBD1,TRBJ2-7,CASSPVQGALSYEQYF,TGTGCCAGCAGTCCCGTACAGGGGGCCCTCTCCTACGAGCAGTACTTC
TRBV18,NA,TRBD1,TRBJ1-1,CASSPDRAHPSAFF,TGTGCCAGCTCACCAGACAGGGCCCACCCGTCCGCTTTCTTT
TRBV4-1,NA,TRBD2,TRBJ2-1,CASSQTSGADEQFF,TGCGCCAGCAGCCAAACTAGCGGGGCGGATGAGCAGTTCTTC
TRBV12-3/TRBV12-4,once,NA,TRBJ1-6,CASRRGSNSPLHF,TGTGCCAGCAGACGGGGTAGTAATTCACCCCTCCACTTT
TRBV2,NA,TRBD1,TRBJ1-5,CASSESTGGNQPQHF,TGTGCCAGCAGTGAGAGTACAGGGGGCAATCAGCCCCAGCATTTT
TRBV11-3,NA,TRBD1,TRBJ2-1,CASSAWAGTGGRNEQFF,TGTGCCAGCAGCGCATGGGCGGGGACAGGGGGTCGGAATGAGCAGTTCTTC
TRBV25-1,once,TRBD1,TRBJ1-5,CASSDQGTGWGQPQHF,TGTGCCAGCAGTGACCAAGGGACAGGGTGGGGTCAGCCCCAGCATTTT
TRBV7-2,NA,TRBD1,TRBJ2-7,CASSLVRGQGEQYF,TGTGCCAGCAGCTTAGTCAGGGGGCAAGGCGAGCAGTACTTC
TRBV28,NA,NA,TRBJ2-4,CASSPRGGLAKNIQYF,TGTGCCAGCAGCCCTAGGGGAGGCCTAGCCAAAAACATTCAGTACTTC
TRBV29-1,NA,NA,TRBJ2-7,CSVFWQGRTYEQYF,TGCAGCGTATTTTGGCAGGGCCGTACCTACGAGCAGTACTTC
TRBV7-2,once,NA,TRBJ1-2,CASSFDSLNYGYTF,TGTGCCAGCAGTTTCGACAGCCTTAACTATGGCTACACCTTC
TRBV10-1,NA,NA,TRBJ1-5,CASSDVNGFSNQPQHF,TGCGCCAGCAGTGATGTCAACGGGTTTAGCAATCAGCCCCAGCATTTT
TRBV4-1,once,TRBD2,TRBJ2-1,CASSQAGGAWEQFF,TGCGCCAGCAGCCAAGCCGGGGGGGCCTGGGAGCAGTTCTTC
TRBV27,NA,TRBD2,TRBJ2-3,CASSLRTSGNTDTQYF,TGTGCCAGCAGTTTACGGACTAGCGGTAACACAGATACGCAGTATTTT
TRBV5-1,few,TRBD1,TRBJ2-5,CASSAGTDFQETQYF,TGCGCCAGCAGCGCCGGGACAGACTTTCAAGAGACCCAGTACTTC
TRBV5-1,NA,NA,TRBJ2-3,CASSPVETDTQYF,TGCGCCAGCAGCCCGGTAGAAACAGATACGCAGTATTTT
TRBV28,NA,NA,TRBJ1-2,CASSSGQTGTVGYTF,TGTGCCAGCAGTTCGGGACAAACCGGGACCGTGGGCTACACCTTC
TRBV7-9,NA,TRBD1,TRBJ1-1,CASSSQGAYTEAFF,TGTGCCAGCAGCTCACAGGGGGCCTACACTGAAGCTTTCTTT
TRBV28,NA,NA,TRBJ1-5,CASSPPDWSNQPQHF,TGTGCCAGCAGTCCGCCGGACTGGAGCAATCAGCCCCAGCATTTT
TRBV7-2,NA,TRBD1,TRBJ1-1,CASSERTGGKAFF,TGTGCCAGCAGCGAGAGGACAGGAGGGAAAGCTTTCTTT
TRBV7-9,NA,TRBD1,TRBJ1-2,CASREGQWENGYTF,TGTGCCAGCAGGGAGGGACAGTGGGAAAATGGCTACACCTTC
TRBV9,NA,TRBD1,TRBJ2-1,CASSVRDRGGEQFF,TGTGCCAGCAGCGTCCGGGACAGGGGCGGTGAGCAGTTCTTC